The clone carrying this TCR beta chain was seen a few times. The repertoire was sequenced with immunoSEQ multiplex PCR; TCRdb's copy has only in-frame clones and lacks some. The data contain 150,000 or so clones, roughly four fifths of them singletons. The data stem from a study of blood T cell repertoires in COVID-19. Germline CDR1 and CDR2: KGHSH and LQKENI. With 4 bases removed from V and 7 bases from J, the gap between germline ends came to 14 bases. This CDR3 is built from 13 residues. Sequenced material: peripheral blood. The V call is TRBV18, the J call TRBJ2-7; no reliable D call. This TCR was recovered from a woman older than 75 with acute or convalescent COVID-19. CDR3 amino acids: CASSLSTIREQYF. CDR3 DNA: TGTGCCAGCTCACTTAGTACTATTCGGGAGCAGTACTTC.